This TCR beta chain appears in the sequencing data of a study of tumor-infiltrating lymphocytes in primary liver carcinoma. This clonotype has a count of ten or more. In germline, CDR1 is SGHNT, CDR2 YYREEE (reference sequence). J lost 7 bases, V lost 4 bases, and 9 bases had no gene match. The CDR3 spans 15 residues. TCR beta cDNA came from about 450 ng total RNA, primed with a constant-region primer. The TCR beta library was amplified through three nested multiplex PCR rounds in a modified ARM-PCR procedure. TRBV1-TRBV30 forward and Cbeta reverse primers drove the first two roughly 10-cycle rounds. TCRdb independently ran MiXCR on the multiplex PCR reads; one entry per CDR3 protein. The sample yields about 210,000 distinct CDR3 sequences, almost 65% seen once. The study extracted blood RNA from unsorted whole blood and also extracted germline DNA.

This chain links TRBV5-4 with TRBJ2-1; 9 positions match TRBD2. This receptor was identified in a woman aged 55-70 years with primary liver carcinoma and hepatitis B virus infection. Input material: peripheral blood. The CDR3 protein is CASSPRGGALNEQFF. In nucleotides, the CDR3 is TGTGCCAGCAGCCCGCGGGGGGGCGCTTTGAATGAGCAGTTCTTC.